What follows are 27 T cell receptor beta chains derived from one specimen sequenced in a study of blood T cell repertoires in COVID-19. Sequenced by immunoSEQ multiplex PCR; TCRdb stores in-frame clones only, minus some. This table has some 120,000 clones, about 80% appearing once. The sample consisted of peripheral blood. The receptors stem from a woman in her fifties or sixties with acute or convalescent COVID-19.

The chain links TRBV5-1 to TRBJ1-1; TRBD1 agrees at 7 bases. Trimming at V came to 3 bases and at J to 4 bases, leaving 3 bases not matched to a gene. This CDR3 contains 13 residues. Germline V gives CDR1 SGHRS, CDR2 YFSETQ. In nucleotides, the CDR3 is TGCGCCAGCAGCTCCCCAGGGGGCACTGAAGCTTTCTTT. This encodes CASSSPGGTEAFF.

The V call is TRBV2, the J call TRBJ1-5; 8 nucleotides line up with TRBD1. Germline V gives CDR1 SNHLY, CDR2 FYNNEI. The CDR3 length is 16 residues. V shed 4 bases, J shed 4 bases, and the junction held 9 bases outside the gene matches. CDR3 bases: TGTGCCAGCAGTGGCCCCCGGGACAGGCGGAATCAGCCCCAGCATTTT. This codes for CASSGPRDRRNQPQHF.

The CDR3 DNA follows: TGCGCCAGCAGCTTAGGACTATCCGCCTACAATGAGCAGTTCTTC. It encodes CASSLGLSAYNEQFF. The chain combines TRBV10-1 with TRBJ2-1, with a tentative D call TRBD2 (6 bases). The CDR3 spans 15 residues. Between the trimmed V and J ends, which lost 6 bases and 2 bases, there was a span of 14 bases. Germline lookup yields CDR1 WNHNN and CDR2 SYGVQD (reference sequence).

The chain combines TRBV4-1 with TRBJ1-2; D remains ambiguous. Germline CDR1 reads MGHRA; CDR2 reads YSYEKL. This CDR3 is 15 amino acids long. V lost 0 bases and J 3 bases, leaving 11 bases between the germline ends. CDR3 sequence: CASSQDLNGDYGYTF. CDR3 DNA sequence: TGCGCCAGCAGCCAAGATCTAAACGGGGACTATGGCTACACCTTC.

The rearrangement uses TRBV5-4 and TRBJ1-4, with a possible D match to TRBD1 (5 bases). V was clipped by 4 bases and J by 8 bases, with 15 bases between them. Germline loops: CDR1 SGHNT, CDR2 YYREEE (reference sequence). CDR3 size: 14 residues. This CDR3 is CASSTTGGGEKLFF. The CDR3, as DNA: TGTGCCAGCAGCACAACCGGCGGGGGGGAAAAACTGTTTTTT.

This chain joins TRBV12-3 or TRBV12-4 and TRBJ2-7; D might be TRBD2 (6 bases). CDR3 length: 12 residues. V dropped 8 bases and J dropped 0 bases, with 8 bases sitting between them. CDR3 region: CASRGTSYEQYF. The CDR3 nucleotides read TGTGCCAGCCGGGGGACCTCCTACGAGCAGTACTTC.

This clone was seen only once. J is TRBJ1-6 and V is TRBV6-5; D unclear. Per the germline V gene, CDR1 is MNHEY and CDR2 is SVGAGI. V lost 6 bases and J 2 bases, leaving 11 bases between the germline ends. The length of the CDR3 is 15 residues. The CDR3, as DNA: TGTGCCAGCAGACTACGGGATACCTATAATTCACCCCTCCACTTT. Translating it yields CASRLRDTYNSPLHF.

The chain carries TRBV27 and TRBJ1-6; a possible D gene is TRBD1 (6 bases). The ends were cut back, 6 bases at V and 7 bases at J, with 25 bases in the middle. The CDR3 runs 18 residues. In germline, CDR1 is MNHEY, CDR2 SMNVEV (reference sequence). In DNA form, the CDR3 reads TGTGCCAGCAGACGGAGCTACAGGGCTTCCCCCTTCAATTCACCCCTCCACTTT. Its translation is CASRRSYRASPFNSPLHF.

The rearrangement links TRBV5-4 to TRBJ2-5; D gene uncertain. Trimming cost V 0 bases and J 3 bases, with 6 bases left between them. Per the germline V gene, CDR1 is SGHNT and CDR2 is YYREEE (reference sequence). CDR3 size: 13 residues. CDR3 protein: CASSLEAKETQYF. For the CDR3, the DNA is TGTGCCAGCAGCTTGGAAGCTAAAGAGACCCAGTACTTC.

DNA of the CDR3: TGTGCCAGCAGCTGGCAATTACAGGGCAATCAGCCCCAGCATTTT. Translation gives CASSWQLQGNQPQHF. J is TRBJ1-5 and V is TRBV5-5; a possible D gene is TRBD1 (5 bases). Trimming stripped 3 bases from V and 2 bases from J, with 12 bases between. Per germline, CDR1 SGHKS and CDR2 YYEKEE (reference sequence). This CDR3 spans 15 amino acids.

The chain couples TRBV28 to TRBJ2-3, with D possibly TRBD1 on 6 matching bases. The ends were cut back, 6 bases at V and 1 base at J, with 11 bases in the middle. CDR1 is MDHEN and CDR2 is SYDVKM in the germline V gene. CDR3 length equals 14 residues. Here the CDR3 reads CASRGAARTDTQYF. CDR3 coding DNA: TGTGCCAGCAGGGGGGCAGCCCGCACAGATACGCAGTATTTT.

The chain is built from TRBV15 and TRBJ1-5, with 8 bases lining up with TRBD1. The V gene end was trimmed by 2 bases and the J gene end by 4 bases; junction bases not matched to a gene: 4. This CDR3 is built from 15 residues. The germline V gene has CDR1 LNHNV and CDR2 YYDKDF (reference sequence). This CDR3 is CATSRSGQGNQPQHF. The CDR3 DNA sequence: TGTGCCACCAGCAGATCAGGACAGGGTAATCAGCCCCAGCATTTT.

The chain couples TRBV5-1 to TRBJ1-1; D not certain. The CDR3 sequence is 14 residues long. Trimming shortened V by 0 bases and J by 0 bases, and 6 bases separated the two germline ends. The V gene's germline CDR1 is SGHRS and CDR2 YFSETQ. The CDR3 DNA reads TGCGCCAGCAGCTTGGTTCAGGTGAACACTGAAGCTTTCTTT. Translated: CASSLVQVNTEAFF.

The CDR3: CASSLAEPNYNEQFF. Here the CDR3 DNA reads TGCGCCAGCAGCTTAGCGGAACCTAACTACAATGAGCAGTTCTTC. This chain uses TRBV5-1 with TRBJ2-1; TRBD2 might be the D (5 bases). The germline V gene encodes CDR1 SGHRS and CDR2 YFSETQ. With 2 bases removed from V and 3 bases from J, the gap between germline ends came to 12 bases. The CDR3 consists of 15 residues.

V and J are TRBV27 and TRBJ2-1, with 10 bases that match TRBD2. Trimming cost V 5 bases and J 2 bases; bases outside gene matches: 9. Germline loops: CDR1 MNHEY, CDR2 SMNVEV (reference sequence). The CDR3 consists of 17 residues. The CDR3 is CASSRLLAGVTYNEQFF. The CDR3 DNA reads TGTGCCAGCAGTAGGCTTCTAGCGGGGGTAACCTACAATGAGCAGTTCTTC.

The CDR3 coding sequence is TGCGCCAGCAGTGAGTCTGGGACTATCCCCTCTCGCACAGATACGCAGTATTTT. This sequence encodes CASSESGTIPSRTDTQYF. The chain couples TRBV10-1 to TRBJ2-3, with 7 nucleotides matching TRBD2. The CDR3 consists of 18 residues. Looked up from germline, CDR1 is WNHNN and CDR2 is SYGVQD (reference sequence). J was trimmed by 1 base and V by 0 bases; bases with no gene match: 10.

The chain carries TRBV11-2 and TRBJ2-5; 9 nucleotides agree with TRBD2. Germline V CDR1 and CDR2: SGHAT, FQNNGV. The CDR3 has 15 residues. The J segment lost 3 bases and the V segment lost 1 base, leaving 3 bases of the junction unmatched. The CDR3 protein is CASSLVGGGEETQYF. The CDR3 bases are TGTGCCAGCAGCTTAGTGGGCGGGGGGGAAGAGACCCAGTACTTC. The complete variable domain, with remaining parts taken from reference TRBV11-2 and TRBJ2-5, reads EAGVAQSPRYKIIEKRQSVAFWCNPISGHATLYWYQQILGQGPKLLIQFQNNGVVDDSQLPKDRFSAERLKGVDSTLKIQPAKLEDSAVYLCASSLVGGGEETQYFGPGTRLLVL.

The V call is TRBV2, the J call TRBJ1-2; 8 bases are shared with TRBD1. V trimming: 1 base; J trimming: 8 bases; junction bases outside the gene matches: 6. The CDR3 is 14 amino acids. CDR1 and CDR2 (germline): SNHLY, FYNNEI. The DNA for the CDR3 is TGTGCCAGCAGTGAAGTTGAGACAGGGGAAGGCTACACCTTC. The encoded protein is CASSEVETGEGYTF.

This clone has only a few counts. The chain carries TRBV2 and TRBJ1-1; unclear D gene. Germline values: CDR1 SNHLY, CDR2 FYNNEI. The CDR3 extends over 13 amino acids. V lost 3 bases and J lost 1, with 6 bases in between. DNA of the CDR3: TGTGCCAGCAGTGATAGGAGGAACACTGAAGCTTTCTTT. Its protein is CASSDRRNTEAFF. Full variable domain (missing parts from reference TRBV2 and TRBJ1-1): EPEVTQTPSHQVTQMGQEVILRCVPISNHLYFYWYRQILGQKVEFLVSFYNNEISEKSEIFDDQFSVERPDGSNFTLKIRSTKLEDSAMYFCASSDRRNTEAFFGQGTRLTVV.

V and J are TRBV28 and TRBJ2-6; perhaps TRBD1 as D (6 bases). Germline V gives CDR1 MDHEN, CDR2 SYDVKM. V was cut by 4 bases and J by 0 bases, with 22 bases left in between. This CDR3 is 20 amino acids long. The CDR3 spells CASSSRTAWKPLSGANVLTF. The CDR3 DNA reads TGTGCCAGCAGTTCCCGGACAGCTTGGAAGCCCCTCTCTGGGGCCAACGTCCTGACTTTC.

The J gene is TRBJ2-3, the V gene TRBV27; D uncertain. The CDR3 contains 15 residues. Germline V gives CDR1 MNHEY, CDR2 SMNVEV (reference sequence). V dropped 3 bases and J dropped 0 bases, with 10 bases sitting between them. CDR3 region: CASSFGSVSTDTQYF. The CDR3 region has the DNA TGTGCCAGCAGTTTCGGTAGTGTGAGCACAGATACGCAGTATTTT.

The rearrangement links TRBV6-1 to TRBJ1-1; D gene uncertain. The CDR3 consists of 13 residues. V shed 1 base and J shed 1 base, with 4 bases lying between them. Germline V gives CDR1 MNHNS, CDR2 SASEGT. CDR3 in DNA: TGTGCCAGCAGTGAAGTGGCGAACACTGAAGCTTTCTTT. Its protein is CASSEVANTEAFF.

V and J are TRBV12-3 or TRBV12-4 and TRBJ1-4; D unresolved. The germline V and J ends were trimmed by 8 bases and 5 bases, with 12 bases remaining between them. CDR3 size: 13 residues. The CDR3 DNA follows: TGTGCCAGCCTAAGACTAGAAAATGAAAAACTGTTTTTT. Protein product: CASLRLENEKLFF.

This clone was seen once. V gene TRBV5-1 combines with J gene TRBJ2-4, with 10 bases lining up with TRBD2. This CDR3 spans 15 amino acids. Germline CDR1 and CDR2: SGHRS and YFSETQ. The trim removed 4 bases at V and 8 bases at J, leaving 9 bases unmatched. The chain's CDR3 is CASSPPSGGADIQYF. CDR3 coding DNA: TGCGCCAGCAGCCCCCCCAGCGGGGGGGCTGACATTCAGTACTTC.

V is TRBV14 and J is TRBJ2-2; perhaps TRBD1 as D (5 bases). This CDR3 region has 15 residues. Germline-derived CDR1 and CDR2 are SGHDN and FVKESK. Trimming stripped 4 bases from V and 1 base from J, with 10 bases between. The CDR3 region has the DNA TGTGCCAGCAGCCTTTTAACAGGGAACACCGGGGAGCTGTTTTTT. It specifies CASSLLTGNTGELFF. Supplemented by reference TRBV14 and TRBJ2-2, the full variable domain reads EAGVTQFPSHSVIEKGQTVTLRCDPISGHDNLYWYRRVMGKEIKFLLHFVKESKQDESGMPNNRFLAERTGGTYSTLKVQPAELEDSGVYFCASSLLTGNTGELFFGEGSRLTVL.

Of note for this clone: Other DNA sequences in the sample encode the same CDR3. The chain couples TRBV11-3 to TRBJ2-3, with a weak D call TRBD2 (5 bases). This CDR3 has 16 residues. The germline CDR1 and CDR2 sequences are SGHNT and YENEEA. The V gene lost 7 bases and the J gene lost 0 bases, with 17 bases spanning the gap. The chain's CDR3 is CASTPPSGRSTDTQYF. The CDR3, as DNA: TGTGCCAGCACCCCCCCAAGCGGACGAAGCACAGATACGCAGTATTTT.

V and J are TRBV5-8 and TRBJ1-1; D is perhaps TRBD1 (6 bases). The CDR3 has 16 residues. Trimming removed 0 bases at V and 5 bases at J, with 17 bases between. Germline CDR1 SGHTS, CDR2 YDEGEE. CDR3 sequence: CASSLVVGRGKTEAFF. The CDR3 DNA sequence: TGTGCCAGCAGCTTGGTCGTCGGCAGGGGCAAGACTGAAGCTTTCTTT.